The 5 T cell receptor beta chains presented below share a single source sample, sequenced in a study of chemoradiotherapy in HPV16-positive cancers. Assay used: immunoSEQ multiplex PCR; TCRdb lists only in-frame clones, some missing. The data show about 53,000 clones, roughly nine tenths seen once. Sequencing used blood, obtained from a patient who underwent chemoradiotherapy. All receptors come from a human donor with HPV-associated anogenital cancer.

V is TRBV7-8 and J is TRBJ1-2; 10 bases match TRBD1. With 5 bases clipped from V and 6 bases from J, the junction kept 3 bases outside the gene matches. The CDR3 sequence is 13 residues long. CDR1 is SGHVS and CDR2 is FQNEAQ in the germline V gene. In nucleotides, the CDR3 is TGTGCCAGCAGCCGGGACAGGGGAAATGGCTACACCTTC. Translation gives CASSRDRGNGYTF.

The chain links TRBV11-2 to TRBJ2-1; TRBD1 is a possible D gene (6 bases). Germline CDR1 reads SGHAT; CDR2 reads FQNNGV. The CDR3 has 16 residues. Between the trimmed V and J ends, which lost 4 bases and 3 bases, there was a span of 16 bases. The CDR3 spells CASSSLYRAGYNEQFF. The CDR3 nucleotides read TGTGCCAGCAGCTCCCTCTACAGGGCAGGCTACAATGAGCAGTTCTTC.

V is TRBV9 and J is TRBJ2-3; maybe TRBD1 (6 bases). Germline assignment: CDR1 SGDLS and CDR2 YYNGEE. V dropped 6 bases and J dropped 1 base, with 18 bases sitting between them. The CDR3 has 16 amino acids. The CDR3 region is CASTPRSGAGTDTQYF. Written as DNA, the CDR3 is TGTGCCAGCACTCCGCGTTCAGGGGCCGGCACAGATACGCAGTATTTT.

The chain uses TRBV6-6 and TRBJ2-2, with D possibly matching TRBD1 (5 bases). The germline V gene has CDR1 MNHNY and CDR2 SVGAGI (reference sequence). CDR3 size: 14 residues. Trimming left V 8 bases short and J 4 bases short, with 14 bases between. Here the CDR3 DNA reads TGTGCCAGCGGGGCTATGAGTGGCACCGGGGAGCTGTTTTTT. It encodes CASGAMSGTGELFF.

The chain joins TRBV27 to TRBJ2-1; TRBD2 agrees at 9 bases. The CDR3 covers 15 residues. CDR1 is MNHEY and CDR2 is SMNVEV in the germline V gene (reference sequence). The V gene end was trimmed by 4 bases and the J gene end by 7 bases; junction bases not matched to a gene: 8. The CDR3 reads CASSSPGLAANEQFF. Here the CDR3 DNA reads TGTGCCAGCAGTTCTCCGGGACTAGCAGCAAATGAGCAGTTCTTC.